The T cell receptor (beta chain) under discussion was sequenced for a study of identical twins. Findings and caveats of the study: Insertions were fewer in abundant cord blood beta clonotypes, whereas memory repertoires showed none of this pattern.

This CDR3 comprises 17 residues. V was pared by 3 bases and J by 5 bases, with 9 bases of the junction left unmatched. The germline gives CDR1 ENHRY, CDR2 SYGVKD. TCRdb reanalysed the 5' RACE reads using MiXCR and keeps one entry per CDR3 protein. This sample has hundreds of thousands of distinct CDR3 sequences, with 5.5% to 6.5% found just once. Ten or more counts support this clonotype. Its antigen remains unidentified. This TCR derives from a man in his late teens or twenties in good health. Sample: naive T cells sorted from blood. The chain is built from TRBV10-3 and TRBJ2-3, with TRBD2 identical over 12 bases. CDR3 DNA sequence: TGTGCCATCAGTGAAGGGAGACTAGCGGGAGCCATAGATACGCAGTATTTT. This codes for CAISEGRLAGAIDTQYF.